The T cell receptor beta chain described here comes from a study of cytomegalovirus exposure and HLA in healthy donors. Findings and limits, study-wide: An ancestry cluster, one associated with Asian ancestry, reportedly showed fewer N-insertions than the roughly 700-donor mean in a later analysis. The authors reported that TCR beta sequences could predict HLA-A and HLA-B alleles. These predictions were accurate for most subjects in the first cohort. There were some V segments, including TRBV6-2 and TRBV6-3, excluded as indistinguishable.

With 60 Vbeta and 13 Jbeta primers, the PCR was carried out. Here immunoSEQ multiplex PCR was the method, and the copy in TCRdb shows in-frame clones only, minus some. The sample includes about 200,000 clones, roughly 80% of them seen just once. J gave up 5 bases and V 4 bases, and 8 bases lay outside the gene matches. The CDR3 extends over 18 amino acids. Germline V gene sequence: CDR1 SGHVS, CDR2 FNYEAQ. Comment on this clone: What it binds is not known.

The gene calls are TRBV7-6 and TRBJ2-2, with 15 bases aligning to TRBD2. This sequence was found in a woman aged 45 to 65 in good health and CMV-seronegative. Sample: PBMCs. The CDR3 here is CASSSRTSGGAITGELFF. The CDR3 region has the DNA TGTGCCAGCAGCTCTAGGACTAGCGGGGGGGCAATTACCGGGGAGCTGTTTTTT.